These T cell receptor beta chains were read from a single sample in a study of shared clonotypes between healthy human individuals. Generated by immunoSEQ multiplex PCR, the TCRdb table keeps only in-frame clones and is missing some. The sample lists around 1.4 million clones, less than 99% occurring once. The sequenced sample consisted of naive CD4+ T cells sorted from blood. These receptors were taken from a man aged 25-40 years in good health. Each CDR3 is given with its conserved first and last residue. The order of the fields is clone size, J gene, V gene, D gene, CDR3 protein, CDR3 DNA. The D gene is left open where the match is weak. Expanded clones are given a class, and other clones once, few, many or no size at all.

clone_size: NA; j_call: TRBJ2-7; v_call: TRBV4-1; d_call: NA; cdr3_aa: CASSQETSGTYEQYF; cdr3_nt: TGCGCCAGCAGCCAAGAAACTAGTGGCACCTACGAGCAGTACTTC
clone_size: NA; j_call: TRBJ2-1; v_call: TRBV28; d_call: TRBD2; cdr3_aa: CASSPTSGTAHEQFF; cdr3_nt: TGTGCCAGCAGTCCGACTAGCGGGACAGCCCATGAGCAGTTCTTC
clone_size: NA; j_call: TRBJ2-2; v_call: TRBV7-9; d_call: NA; cdr3_aa: CASSLSGNTGELFF; cdr3_nt: TGTGCCAGCAGCCTGTCGGGAAACACCGGGGAGCTGTTTTTT
clone_size: NA; j_call: TRBJ2-5; v_call: TRBV7-7; d_call: TRBD2; cdr3_aa: CASSLGREKTQYF; cdr3_nt: TGTGCTAGCAGCTTAGGGCGGGAGAAGACCCAGTACTTC
clone_size: NA; j_call: TRBJ1-1; v_call: TRBV28; d_call: NA; cdr3_aa: CASSFLGAQTEAFF; cdr3_nt: TGTGCCAGCAGTTTTTTGGGGGCGCAAACTGAAGCTTTCTTT
clone_size: NA; j_call: TRBJ2-5; v_call: TRBV4-3; d_call: TRBD2; cdr3_aa: CASSQGGREGFETQYF; cdr3_nt: TGCGCCAGCAGCCAAGGGGGGCGGGAGGGTTTTGAGACCCAGTACTTC
clone_size: NA; j_call: TRBJ2-1; v_call: TRBV18; d_call: TRBD2; cdr3_aa: CASSQLPGLAGGTVWDEQFF; cdr3_nt: TGTGCCAGCTCACAGCTTCCGGGACTAGCGGGAGGGACGGTCTGGGATGAGCAGTTCTTC
clone_size: NA; j_call: TRBJ1-5; v_call: TRBV27; d_call: NA; cdr3_aa: CASSLIWRPGNQPQHF; cdr3_nt: TGTGCCAGCAGCCTTATCTGGAGGCCCGGGAATCAGCCCCAGCATTTT
clone_size: NA; j_call: TRBJ2-7; v_call: TRBV5-1; d_call: NA; cdr3_aa: CASSLYQGEDEQYF; cdr3_nt: TGCGCCAGCAGCTTGTACCAGGGGGAGGACGAGCAGTACTTC
clone_size: NA; j_call: TRBJ2-5; v_call: TRBV18; d_call: NA; cdr3_aa: CASSPKGHQETQYF; cdr3_nt: TGTGCCAGCTCACCAAAGGGCCATCAAGAGACCCAGTACTTC
clone_size: NA; j_call: TRBJ2-1; v_call: TRBV28; d_call: TRBD2; cdr3_aa: CASRNGGEGNNEQFF; cdr3_nt: TGTGCCAGCAGAAATGGGGGGGAGGGTAACAATGAGCAGTTCTTC
clone_size: NA; j_call: TRBJ2-5; v_call: TRBV19; d_call: TRBD1; cdr3_aa: CASSSTRWDSQETQYF; cdr3_nt: TGTGCCAGTAGTTCGACCCGATGGGACAGCCAAGAGACCCAGTACTTC
clone_size: NA; j_call: TRBJ1-2; v_call: TRBV28; d_call: NA; cdr3_aa: CASSLPGTFVYGYTF; cdr3_nt: TGTGCCAGCAGTTTACCCGGGACATTCGTCTATGGCTACACCTTC
clone_size: NA; j_call: TRBJ2-7; v_call: TRBV2; d_call: NA; cdr3_aa: CASSDRGAPYEQYF; cdr3_nt: TGTGCCAGCAGTGACAGGGGGGCTCCCTACGAGCAGTACTTC
clone_size: NA; j_call: TRBJ2-3; v_call: TRBV5-1; d_call: NA; cdr3_aa: CARYTDTQYF; cdr3_nt: TGCGCCAGGTACACAGATACGCAGTATTTT
clone_size: NA; j_call: TRBJ2-5; v_call: TRBV18; d_call: NA; cdr3_aa: CASSPFRTEYQETQYF; cdr3_nt: TGTGCCAGCTCCCCCTTTCGCACAGAGTACCAAGAGACCCAGTACTTC
clone_size: NA; j_call: TRBJ1-1; v_call: TRBV11-2; d_call: NA; cdr3_aa: CASSFGGSEAFF; cdr3_nt: TGTGCCAGCAGCTTTGGGGGGAGTGAAGCTTTCTTT
clone_size: NA; j_call: TRBJ2-1; v_call: TRBV14; d_call: NA; cdr3_aa: CASSQDPPGVLANEQFF; cdr3_nt: TGTGCCAGCAGCCAAGATCCTCCTGGAGTTTTGGCCAATGAGCAGTTCTTC
clone_size: NA; j_call: TRBJ2-6; v_call: TRBV9; d_call: NA; cdr3_aa: CASSTLGRTSGANVLTF; cdr3_nt: TGTGCCAGCAGCACCCTGGGACGGACCTCTGGGGCCAACGTCCTGACTTTC
clone_size: once; j_call: TRBJ2-6; v_call: TRBV29-1; d_call: NA; cdr3_aa: CSVAPGSSGANVLTF; cdr3_nt: TGCAGCGTTGCTCCAGGTAGCTCTGGGGCCAACGTCCTGACTTTC
clone_size: NA; j_call: TRBJ2-6; v_call: TRBV18; d_call: NA; cdr3_aa: CASSLEAGMGGANVLTF; cdr3_nt: TGTGCCAGCTCACTCGAGGCCGGAATGGGTGGGGCCAACGTCCTGACTTTC
clone_size: NA; j_call: TRBJ1-1; v_call: TRBV10-3; d_call: TRBD1; cdr3_aa: CAITGPGGTEAFF; cdr3_nt: TGTGCCATCACGGGGCCAGGGGGCACTGAAGCTTTCTTT
clone_size: NA; j_call: TRBJ2-2; v_call: TRBV11-3; d_call: NA; cdr3_aa: CASSLDRNTGELFF; cdr3_nt: TGTGCCAGCAGCTTAGACAGAAACACCGGGGAGCTGTTTTTT
clone_size: NA; j_call: TRBJ1-2; v_call: TRBV28; d_call: NA; cdr3_aa: CASSIGASLYGYTF; cdr3_nt: TGTGCCAGCAGTATCGGGGCATCCCTCTATGGCTACACCTTC
clone_size: NA; j_call: TRBJ2-7; v_call: TRBV28; d_call: TRBD2; cdr3_aa: CASSPNGGGTPYEQYF; cdr3_nt: TGTGCCAGCAGCCCAAATGGGGGAGGGACCCCCTACGAGCAGTACTTC
clone_size: NA; j_call: TRBJ2-1; v_call: TRBV6-4; d_call: TRBD2; cdr3_aa: CASSDRLAGDNEQFF; cdr3_nt: TGTGCCAGCAGTGACCGGCTAGCGGGAGACAATGAGCAGTTCTTC
clone_size: NA; j_call: TRBJ2-4; v_call: TRBV7-9; d_call: NA; cdr3_aa: CASSTGIGAKNIQYF; cdr3_nt: TGTGCCAGCAGTACAGGGATTGGGGCCAAAAACATTCAGTACTTC
clone_size: NA; j_call: TRBJ1-5; v_call: TRBV6-6; d_call: TRBD1; cdr3_aa: CATNRDRVDQPQHF; cdr3_nt: TGTGCCACCAACAGGGACAGGGTGGATCAGCCCCAGCATTTT
clone_size: NA; j_call: TRBJ2-1; v_call: TRBV5-8; d_call: NA; cdr3_aa: CASSFGGLAYNEQFF; cdr3_nt: TGTGCCAGCAGCTTTGGAGGGTTGGCCTACAATGAGCAGTTCTTC
clone_size: NA; j_call: TRBJ2-1; v_call: TRBV25-1; d_call: TRBD1; cdr3_aa: CASSEAGQGRNEQFF; cdr3_nt: TGTGCCAGCAGTGAAGCGGGACAGGGGAGGAATGAGCAGTTCTTC
clone_size: NA; j_call: TRBJ2-1; v_call: TRBV7-9; d_call: NA; cdr3_aa: CASSLRRGSHNEQFF; cdr3_nt: TGTGCCAGCAGCTTAAGGCGGGGCAGCCACAATGAGCAGTTCTTC
clone_size: NA; j_call: TRBJ2-5; v_call: TRBV7-2; d_call: NA; cdr3_aa: CASSLAVIRVETQYF; cdr3_nt: TGTGCCAGCAGCTTAGCGGTGATCAGGGTTGAGACCCAGTACTTC
clone_size: NA; j_call: TRBJ1-1; v_call: TRBV4-3; d_call: NA; cdr3_aa: CASSQGAANTEAFF; cdr3_nt: TGCGCCAGCAGCCAAGGGGCAGCGAACACTGAAGCTTTCTTT
clone_size: NA; j_call: TRBJ1-1; v_call: TRBV19; d_call: NA; cdr3_aa: CARNGEGAKGTEAFF; cdr3_nt: TGTGCCAGAAACGGGGAGGGAGCTAAGGGTACTGAAGCTTTCTTT
clone_size: NA; j_call: TRBJ1-1; v_call: TRBV18; d_call: TRBD1; cdr3_aa: CASSPPGQGRTEAFF; cdr3_nt: TGTGCCAGCTCACCACCGGGACAGGGAAGAACTGAAGCTTTCTTT
clone_size: NA; j_call: TRBJ2-1; v_call: TRBV7-3; d_call: NA; cdr3_aa: CASSVFKGTQEENEQFF; cdr3_nt: TGTGCCAGCAGCGTATTCAAAGGGACTCAGGAAGAAAATGAGCAGTTCTTC
clone_size: NA; j_call: TRBJ2-5; v_call: TRBV6-6; d_call: NA; cdr3_aa: CASSYSGRAETQYF; cdr3_nt: TGTGCCAGCAGTTACTCAGGCCGGGCGGAGACCCAGTACTTC
clone_size: NA; j_call: TRBJ2-2; v_call: TRBV5-1; d_call: TRBD1; cdr3_aa: CASSALQGANTGELFF; cdr3_nt: TGCGCCAGCAGCGCTTTGCAGGGGGCGAACACCGGGGAGCTGTTTTTT
clone_size: once; j_call: TRBJ2-3; v_call: TRBV18; d_call: TRBD2; cdr3_aa: CASSPLGLAGVGTDTQYF; cdr3_nt: TGTGCCAGCTCACCCTTAGGACTAGCGGGAGTCGGGACAGATACGCAGTATTTT
clone_size: NA; j_call: TRBJ2-7; v_call: TRBV5-1; d_call: NA; cdr3_aa: CASSYRGIGSEQYF; cdr3_nt: TGCGCCAGCAGCTACCGGGGAATAGGTTCCGAGCAGTACTTC
clone_size: NA; j_call: TRBJ2-7; v_call: TRBV11-3; d_call: TRBD2; cdr3_aa: CASSLDAGASGRIYEQYF; cdr3_nt: TGTGCCAGCAGCTTAGATGCTGGGGCTAGCGGGAGGATCTACGAGCAGTACTTC
clone_size: NA; j_call: TRBJ2-3; v_call: TRBV28; d_call: TRBD1; cdr3_aa: CASSSEQGARGDTQYF; cdr3_nt: TGTGCCAGCAGTTCCGAGCAGGGGGCGCGGGGAGATACGCAGTATTTT
clone_size: NA; j_call: TRBJ2-1; v_call: TRBV5-1; d_call: NA; cdr3_aa: CASSPMTYDNEQFF; cdr3_nt: TGCGCCAGCAGCCCAATGACCTATGACAATGAGCAGTTCTTC
clone_size: NA; j_call: TRBJ1-2; v_call: TRBV19; d_call: NA; cdr3_aa: CASTGHGTLGGGYTF; cdr3_nt: TGTGCCAGTACCGGACACGGGACCCTCGGTGGGGGCTACACCTTC
clone_size: NA; j_call: TRBJ2-7; v_call: TRBV5-1; d_call: NA; cdr3_aa: CASSLGQFSYEQYF; cdr3_nt: TGCGCCAGCAGCTTGGGACAGTTCTCCTACGAGCAGTACTTC
clone_size: once; j_call: TRBJ2-7; v_call: TRBV9; d_call: NA; cdr3_aa: CASSVVGGMGAEQYF; cdr3_nt: TGTGCCAGCAGCGTAGTTGGCGGGATGGGGGCCGAGCAGTACTTC
clone_size: NA; j_call: TRBJ1-5; v_call: TRBV7-2; d_call: TRBD1; cdr3_aa: CASRGTGALNQPQHF; cdr3_nt: TGTGCCAGCAGGGGGACAGGGGCCTTAAATCAGCCCCAGCATTTT
clone_size: NA; j_call: TRBJ1-1; v_call: TRBV20-1; d_call: NA; cdr3_aa: CSAKNTEAFF; cdr3_nt: TGCAGTGCAAAGAACACTGAAGCTTTCTTT
clone_size: NA; j_call: TRBJ2-1; v_call: TRBV28; d_call: NA; cdr3_aa: CASGSLYNEQFF; cdr3_nt: TGTGCCAGCGGAAGTCTCTACAATGAGCAGTTCTTC
clone_size: NA; j_call: TRBJ1-2; v_call: TRBV5-5; d_call: NA; cdr3_aa: CASSLEGISGYTF; cdr3_nt: TGTGCCAGCAGCTTGGAAGGGATCAGTGGCTACACCTTC
clone_size: NA; j_call: TRBJ2-7; v_call: TRBV5-1; d_call: NA; cdr3_aa: CASSPEGYSYEQYF; cdr3_nt: TGCGCCAGCAGCCCTGAGGGCTATTCTTACGAGCAGTACTTC
clone_size: NA; j_call: TRBJ2-1; v_call: TRBV9; d_call: NA; cdr3_aa: CASSPSLRRQNNEQFF; cdr3_nt: TGTGCCAGCAGCCCTAGTCTCAGGCGGCAAAACAATGAGCAGTTCTTC
clone_size: once; j_call: TRBJ2-2; v_call: TRBV11-2; d_call: NA; cdr3_aa: CASSASTPGELFF; cdr3_nt: TGTGCCAGCAGCGCGTCTACTCCCGGGGAGCTGTTTTTT
clone_size: NA; j_call: TRBJ1-2; v_call: TRBV7-2; d_call: NA; cdr3_aa: CASSYPGTGYGYTF; cdr3_nt: TGTGCCAGCAGCTATCCAGGGACGGGCTATGGCTACACCTTC
clone_size: NA; j_call: TRBJ1-2; v_call: TRBV14; d_call: TRBD1; cdr3_aa: CASSRATGGYGYTF; cdr3_nt: TGTGCCAGCAGCCGCGCGACAGGGGGCTATGGCTACACCTTC